This T cell receptor (beta chain) was obtained from a study of blood T cell repertoires in COVID-19 (dated by TCRdb to 2019 to 2021). The study in broad terms: Samples covering the acute and convalescent phases of COVID-19 were provided by collaborators in the United States, Italy and Spain. A freely available public database, intended as a resource for researchers studying the immune response to SARS-CoV-2, is where the repertoires were released. The sample metadata nearly always contained a de-identified subject ID, COVID-19 status, age in years and sex. The material from the prospective study consisted of cDNA or gDNA derived from T cells, B-cell-depleted T cells, or PBMCs. Samples came from the ongoing ImmuneRACE study (first 160 participants) plus 1,254 subjects from 6 global collaborators. Deeply sampled blood TCRbeta repertoires from subjects exposed to, actively infected with, or recovered from COVID-19 were included in the dataset. HLA class I and class II types, where available, came from metadata supplied by the sample provider rather than from assay-based typing.

TCRbeta CDR3 regions were amplified from genomic DNA by means of the immunoSEQ Assay, a bias-controlled multiplex PCR. Per the authors' processing: Nucleated cell counts per sample were estimated from amplification of reference gene primers within the assay. To quantify the absolute abundance of each unique TCRbeta CDR3 rearrangement, sequence reads were collapsed and filtered. For each sample, productive Simpson clonality was calculated as the square root of Simpson's diversity index over productive rearrangements. In TCRdb, the immuneACCESS table is reduced to in-frame sequences with V and J assigned. These tables do not hold every clone; where another copy was compared, an unresolved V gene accounts for under half, and the others remain unexplained. That table furnishes V, J and clone size, whereas the DNA furnished D and trimming. Present in this sample are about 140,000 clones, approximately 80% of which were seen just once. The ten largest clones add up to approximately 9.5% of the sample.

Collaborating institutions collected whole blood in K2EDTA tubes following their own protocols. For TCRbeta analysis, collaborators shipped samples in one of three forms: frozen whole blood, isolated PBMCs, or DNA extracted from either of those sample types. Study-wide conclusions, independent of this receptor: The quantity of clinical and demographic metadata differed by source and by participant and was supplied without curation.

V is clipped by 8 bases and J by 3 bases, and the sequence between their germline boundaries is 5 bases long. For CDR1 and CDR2, the germline V gene lists MNHEY and SVGAGI. The CDR3 holds 12 amino acids from the cysteine to the phenylalanine. Only CDR3 DNA is held: 36 bases, read in frame from base 1. With regard to this clone: The antigen it recognizes is unknown. No qualities accompany the bases; no much larger clone lies one base away.

Sequences were obtained from peripheral blood. The receptor comes from a woman over 75 in a cohort sampled during active or convalescent COVID-19. This chain is built from TRBV6-5 and TRBJ1-6, with the D gene not clear enough to name. CDR3 region: CASQDYNSPLHF. The nucleotide sequence reads TGTGCCAGCCAGGACTATAATTCACCCCTCCACTTT.